The present T cell receptor (beta chain) was sequenced within a study of tumor-infiltrating lymphocytes in localized non-small cell lung cancer. Trimming removed 7 bases from V and 7 bases from J, with 14 bases in between. The CDR3 has 13 amino acids. The germline gives CDR1 SGDLS, CDR2 YYNGEE. TCRdb's copy holds only in-frame clones and misses some; the assay was immunoSEQ multiplex PCR. The data show 21,000 or so clones, 60% to 80% seen once. The sequenced sample was lung tumor tissue. The clonotype comes from a human donor with non-small cell lung cancer. The chain links TRBV9 to TRBJ2-2; the D call may be TRBD1 or TRBD2 (6 bases each). CDR3 residues: CASREGEVGELFF. As DNA, the CDR3 is TGTGCCAGCCGAGAGGGGGAGGTCGGGGAGCTGTTTTTT.